In its sample, the clone carrying this T cell receptor beta chain was seen many times. This sample is drawn from a study of T cells in Graves' hyperthyroidism and ophthalmopathy. The length of the CDR3 is 15 residues. After removal of 4 bases from V and 4 bases from J, the junction contained 8 bases not matched to a gene. CDR1 is MDHEN and CDR2 is SYDVKM in the germline V gene. TCR beta CDR3 regions were amplified from RNA transcripts. The TCR CDR3 was amplified in a first-round RT-PCR using the HTBI primer set. TCRdb re-called the multiplex PCR reads with MiXCR, one entry per CDR3 protein. The sample records a few hundred thousand distinct CDR3 sequences, roughly a sixth being singletons.

The TCR sequence derives from a woman aged 40 to 50 with Graves' ophthalmopathy. The chain has TRBV28 and TRBJ2-3, with 7 nucleotides matching TRBD2. Input material: blood. CDR3 region: CASSSREWGADTQYF. The CDR3 nucleotides read TGTGCCAGCAGTTCGCGGGAGTGGGGGGCAGATACGCAGTATTTT.